This TCR beta chain was recovered during a study of blood T cell repertoires in COVID-19. Overall study context: Both acute and convalescent COVID-19 samples were obtained from the United States, Italy and Spain. T cells, B-cell-depleted T cells, or PBMCs provided the cDNA or gDNA that served as material.

The CDR3 runs 14 residues. Germline V lookup: CDR1 SGHVS, CDR2 FQNEAQ. V was clipped by 0 bases and J by 2 bases, with 7 bases between them. Original processing methods: By means of reference gene primer amplification, nucleated cell counts were estimated. Sequencing used immunoSEQ multiplex PCR; TCRdb keeps in-frame clones, though not all of them. V, J and clone size derive from that table, while D and trimming were established from the DNA sequence. Of 150,000 or so clones listed, 90% to 95% are singletons. Sequencing input: peripheral blood. The V gene is TRBV7-8, the J gene TRBJ1-2; D not resolved. This TCR was sampled from a woman aged 55-70 years with COVID-19, enrolled during active disease. This CDR3 reads CASSLAFRNYGYTF. The CDR3 DNA follows: TGTGCCAGCAGCTTAGCTTTCAGAAACTATGGCTACACCTTC. Drawing the rest from reference TRBV7-8 and TRBJ1-2, the complete variable domain is GAGVSQSPRYKVAKRGQDVALRCDPISGHVSLFWYQQALGQGPEFLTYFQNEAQLDKSGLPSDRFFAERPEGSVSTLKIQRTQQEDSAVYLCASSLAFRNYGYTFGSGTRLTVV.